This is a list of T cell receptor beta chains from one sample in a study of regulatory and conventional T cells in RAG deficiency. Only in-frame clones appear in the TCRdb table, and some are missing; sequencing was by immunoSEQ multiplex PCR. The data hold about 34,000 clones, with more than 75% observed a single time. The sample was also linked to a second study, of regulatory T cells.

Sample: CD4+ effector T cells sorted from blood. These receptors were taken from a human donor in good health. CDR3s leave out the opening cysteine and the closing phenylalanine or tryptophan.

j_call v_call cdr3_aa
TRBJ2-7 TRBV6-6 ASSYSVKGGYEQY
TRBJ1-2 TRBV28 ASSLYRNYGYT
TRBJ1-6 TRBV30 AWSVNYFIGQGYSPLH
TRBJ1-4 TRBV4-1 ASGDRGLSNEKLF
TRBJ2-3 TRBV5-1 ASSAQTRDTQY
TRBJ1-2 TRBV7-2 ASTSRWGRDYGYT
TRBJ2-3 TRBV19 ASKRDSGTDTQY
TRBJ1-3 TRBV19 ASSISQGASGNTIY
TRBJ1-1 TRBV25-1 ASSGQGITEAF
TRBJ1-4 TRBV19 ASSARVANEKLF
TRBJ2-2 TRBV19 ASSLHTNTGELF
TRBJ2-2 TRBV7-3 ASSLRLGDTGELF
TRBJ1-4 TRBV2 ASIKQQGALEKLF
TRBJ1-2 TRBV20-1 SARGVHGYT
TRBJ1-5 TRBV19 ASETGEGRNQPQH
TRBJ1-2 TRBV7-2 ASTLGIEANYGYT
TRBJ2-1 TRBV18 ASSNNEQF
TRBJ1-2 TRBV4-1 ASSQDRPRAPIYGYT
TRBJ1-4 TRBV5-1 ASSSNPDRVYNEKLF
TRBJ2-1 TRBV7-9 ASSLLPGSEQF
TRBJ2-3 TRBV19 ASSIEGGPTDTQY
TRBJ1-3 TRBV5-6 ASSLERSGNTIY
TRBJ2-7 TRBV6-1 ASSGQDWHEQY
TRBJ1-1 TRBV7-2 ASSSPGGLRTEAF
TRBJ1-1 TRBV11-3 ASSLVGGNTEAF
TRBJ1-1 TRBV30 AWSKQPDTEAF
TRBJ1-2 TRBV2 ASSPGQGARGYT
TRBJ1-1 TRBV18 ASSLPGGTSTEAF
TRBJ2-2 TRBV5-4 ASSLGPNTGELF
TRBJ2-1 TRBV4-1 ASSQPGETNEQF
TRBJ1-6 TRBV19 ASSTEPYSENSPLH
TRBJ1-3 TRBV7-6 ASSLSPTTVSSGNTIY
TRBJ1-1 TRBV9 ASSEGQQMNTEAF
TRBJ2-1 TRBV5-4 ASSLGGEVSHEQF
TRBJ2-3 TRBV5-1 ASSPGTGSDTQY
TRBJ1-1 TRBV30 AWSSAGTENTEAF
TRBJ2-7 TRBV6-1 ASSVRAAYEQY
TRBJ2-6 TRBV27 ASSFLRSSGANVLT